A selection of T cell receptor beta chains follows, all from one sample in a study of blood T cell repertoires in COVID-19. Clones were read by immunoSEQ multiplex PCR, and TCRdb kept only the in-frame ones, dropping some. The data contain fewer than 350,000 clones, just over 90% of them seen just once; the ten biggest clones take up over 2%. The sequencing sample was made of PBMCs or T cells enriched from blood (not recorded which). These receptors were taken from a woman in her forties with acute COVID-19. The CDR3 runs from the conserved cysteine through the conserved F or W. Fields, in order: CDR3 length, J gene, V gene, D gene, clone size, CDR3 DNA, CDR3 protein. The D gene is left open where the match is weak. Expanded clones get a size class; other rows say once, few or many, or leave the size out.

CDR3 length: 15; J gene: TRBJ2-5; V gene: TRBV5-4; D gene: TRBD1; clone size: NA; CDR3 DNA: TGTGCCAGCGCTTGGGGACAGGGGGCTCAAGAGACCCAGTACTTC; CDR3 protein: CASAWGQGAQETQYF
CDR3 length: 15; J gene: TRBJ2-7; V gene: TRBV6-6; D gene: NA; clone size: once; CDR3 DNA: TGTGCCAGCAGACCTGGCCCCAATTCCGTCGACGAGCAGTACTTC; CDR3 protein: CASRPGPNSVDEQYF
CDR3 length: 16; J gene: TRBJ2-5; V gene: TRBV4-3; D gene: NA; clone size: NA; CDR3 DNA: TGCGCCAGCAGCCAAGACCTATGGACAAATCAAGAGACCCAGTACTTC; CDR3 protein: CASSQDLWTNQETQYF
CDR3 length: 14; J gene: TRBJ1-2; V gene: TRBV7-2; D gene: TRBD1; clone size: NA; CDR3 DNA: TGTGCCAGCAGCTTGGGACAGATAATCTATGGCTACACCTTC; CDR3 protein: CASSLGQIIYGYTF
CDR3 length: 17; J gene: TRBJ2-7; V gene: TRBV4-1; D gene: TRBD2; clone size: few; CDR3 DNA: TGCGCCAGCAGCCGCTCGGGACTAGCGGGCGACGTCTACGAGCAGTACTTC; CDR3 protein: CASSRSGLAGDVYEQYF
CDR3 length: 15; J gene: TRBJ2-2; V gene: TRBV7-7; D gene: TRBD2; clone size: NA; CDR3 DNA: TGTGCTAGCAGCTTAGAGTTCGGGGGGACCGGGGAGCTGTTTTTT; CDR3 protein: CASSLEFGGTGELFF
CDR3 length: 18; J gene: TRBJ1-1; V gene: TRBV7-3; D gene: NA; clone size: NA; CDR3 DNA: TGTGCCAGCAGCCCCCAGGCGACACCCAATTCGTTGGACACTGAAGCTTTCTTT; CDR3 protein: CASSPQATPNSLDTEAFF
CDR3 length: 15; J gene: TRBJ2-7; V gene: TRBV5-5; D gene: NA; clone size: NA; CDR3 DNA: TGTGCCAGCAGCTCATCCCCTTCGATGGGGGGCGAGCAGTACTTC; CDR3 protein: CASSSSPSMGGEQYF
CDR3 length: 17; J gene: TRBJ2-3; V gene: TRBV5-4; D gene: TRBD2; clone size: once; CDR3 DNA: TGTGCCAGCAGCTTGTATCCGGGACTAGAACTGACAGATACGCAGTATTTT; CDR3 protein: CASSLYPGLELTDTQYF
CDR3 length: 15; J gene: TRBJ2-5; V gene: TRBV24-1; D gene: TRBD1; clone size: NA; CDR3 DNA: TGTGCCACCAGTGACCGGACAGGGCCTGGGGGGACCCAGTACTTC; CDR3 protein: CATSDRTGPGGTQYF
CDR3 length: 14; J gene: TRBJ2-3; V gene: TRBV7-2; D gene: NA; clone size: NA; CDR3 DNA: TGTGCCAGCAGCTTAGGAACTAGCACAGATACGCAGTATTTT; CDR3 protein: CASSLGTSTDTQYF
CDR3 length: 14; J gene: TRBJ2-3; V gene: TRBV23-1; D gene: NA; clone size: NA; CDR3 DNA: TGCGCCAGCAGTCAATCGAAGGGGGATAATACGCAGTATTTT; CDR3 protein: CASSQSKGDNTQYF
CDR3 length: 15; J gene: TRBJ1-4; V gene: TRBV5-8; D gene: TRBD1; clone size: NA; CDR3 DNA: TGTGCCAGCACCCAGGGGGCGAGGACTAATGAAAAACTGTTTTTT; CDR3 protein: CASTQGARTNEKLFF
CDR3 length: 16; J gene: TRBJ2-2; V gene: TRBV9; D gene: TRBD1; clone size: NA; CDR3 DNA: TGTGCCAGCAGCGTAGATTTGGGACAGGGCACCGGGGAGCTGTTTTTT; CDR3 protein: CASSVDLGQGTGELFF
CDR3 length: 14; J gene: TRBJ2-2; V gene: TRBV3-1/TRBV3-2; D gene: NA; clone size: NA; CDR3 DNA: TGTGCCAGCAGCCAGACTAGTCTCTCCGGGGAGCTGTTTTTT; CDR3 protein: CASSQTSLSGELFF
CDR3 length: 16; J gene: TRBJ1-2; V gene: TRBV4-1; D gene: TRBD1; clone size: NA; CDR3 DNA: TGCGCCAGCAGCCCCCCGAGGGGACAGGCTCTCGGGGGCTACACCTTC; CDR3 protein: CASSPPRGQALGGYTF
CDR3 length: 13; J gene: TRBJ1-1; V gene: TRBV4-1; D gene: NA; clone size: NA; CDR3 DNA: TGCGCCAGCAGCCCAGGAGGGTGGACTGAAGCTTTCTTT; CDR3 protein: CASSPGGWTEAFF
CDR3 length: 15; J gene: TRBJ1-2; V gene: TRBV7-3; D gene: TRBD1; clone size: NA; CDR3 DNA: TGTGCCAGCAGCCCTTCGACAGGGGGCGAAGGTGGCTACACCTTC; CDR3 protein: CASSPSTGGEGGYTF
CDR3 length: 11; J gene: TRBJ2-1; V gene: TRBV29-1; D gene: TRBD1; clone size: NA; CDR3 DNA: TGCAGCGTTGAGACAGGGATTGAGCAGTTCTTC; CDR3 protein: CSVETGIEQFF
CDR3 length: 15; J gene: TRBJ1-5; V gene: TRBV28; D gene: NA; clone size: NA; CDR3 DNA: TGTGCCAGCAGTTTGGGAGGGCTGGGCAATCAGCCCCAGCATTTT; CDR3 protein: CASSLGGLGNQPQHF
CDR3 length: 13; J gene: TRBJ2-3; V gene: TRBV6-2/TRBV6-3; D gene: NA; clone size: NA; CDR3 DNA: TGTGCCAGCAGTGGACAGTACACAGATACGCAGTATTTT; CDR3 protein: CASSGQYTDTQYF
CDR3 length: 16; J gene: TRBJ1-2; V gene: TRBV6-6; D gene: NA; clone size: NA; CDR3 DNA: TGTGCCAGCAGTATCTACTCCCTTTACGCTAACTATGGCTACACCTTC; CDR3 protein: CASSIYSLYANYGYTF
CDR3 length: 13; J gene: TRBJ1-1; V gene: TRBV7-8; D gene: NA; clone size: NA; CDR3 DNA: TGTGCCAGCAGCTTAGTTCGTAACACTGAAGCTTTCTTT; CDR3 protein: CASSLVRNTEAFF
CDR3 length: 18; J gene: TRBJ2-2; V gene: TRBV18; D gene: TRBD1; clone size: once; CDR3 DNA: TGTGCCAGCTCACCACGCATCCTACGACAGGGGATCTCCGGGGAGCTGTTTTTT; CDR3 protein: CASSPRILRQGISGELFF
CDR3 length: 17; J gene: TRBJ2-5; V gene: TRBV18; D gene: NA; clone size: NA; CDR3 DNA: TGTGCCAGCTCACCAGAAGGGGGAAAGGAGGAATTAGAGACCCAGTACTTC; CDR3 protein: CASSPEGGKEELETQYF
CDR3 length: 15; J gene: TRBJ1-3; V gene: TRBV6-5; D gene: NA; clone size: NA; CDR3 DNA: TGTGCCAGCAGCAGGGGCAGGCCTCCTTGGGACACCATATATTTT; CDR3 protein: CASSRGRPPWDTIYF
CDR3 length: 16; J gene: TRBJ2-1; V gene: TRBV3-1/TRBV3-2; D gene: NA; clone size: few; CDR3 DNA: TGTGCCAGCAGCCAAGGTGGGAGGACGTCCTACAATGAGCAGTTCTTC; CDR3 protein: CASSQGGRTSYNEQFF
CDR3 length: 14; J gene: TRBJ1-1; V gene: TRBV7-8; D gene: NA; clone size: NA; CDR3 DNA: TGTGCCAGCAGCTTAGCGCTTACAGGTACTGAAGCTTTCTTT; CDR3 protein: CASSLALTGTEAFF
CDR3 length: 14; J gene: TRBJ2-1; V gene: TRBV6-4; D gene: NA; clone size: NA; CDR3 DNA: TGTGCCAGCAGAAGGGACTCATCCTACAATGAGCAGTTCTTC; CDR3 protein: CASRRDSSYNEQFF
CDR3 length: 12; J gene: TRBJ1-3; V gene: TRBV10-3; D gene: NA; clone size: NA; CDR3 DNA: TGTGCCATCAGGAGCTCTGGAAACACCATATATTTT; CDR3 protein: CAIRSSGNTIYF
CDR3 length: 15; J gene: TRBJ2-5; V gene: TRBV28; D gene: TRBD2; clone size: few; CDR3 DNA: TGTGCCAGTACGACTAGCGGGGGTCGCGGGGGGACCCAGTACTTC; CDR3 protein: CASTTSGGRGGTQYF
CDR3 length: 15; J gene: TRBJ1-5; V gene: TRBV7-2; D gene: NA; clone size: NA; CDR3 DNA: TGTGCCAGCAGCTCGCAGGGAAATAGCAATCAGCCCCAGCATTTT; CDR3 protein: CASSSQGNSNQPQHF
CDR3 length: 15; J gene: TRBJ1-2; V gene: TRBV13; D gene: TRBD1; clone size: NA; CDR3 DNA: TGTGCCAGCAGCTTAGGAGTTACAGGGGGTAATGGCTACACCTTC; CDR3 protein: CASSLGVTGGNGYTF
CDR3 length: 14; J gene: TRBJ2-1; V gene: TRBV4-1; D gene: TRBD1; clone size: NA; CDR3 DNA: TGCGCCAGCAGCCCGGGACAGGGGAACAATGAGCAGTTCTTC; CDR3 protein: CASSPGQGNNEQFF
CDR3 length: 19; J gene: TRBJ1-3; V gene: TRBV2; D gene: NA; clone size: NA; CDR3 DNA: TGTGCCAGCAGTGAAGGGTTGTGGCAGGGGCCCTACTCTGGAAACACCATATATTTT; CDR3 protein: CASSEGLWQGPYSGNTIYF
CDR3 length: 16; J gene: TRBJ2-7; V gene: TRBV5-4; D gene: TRBD1; clone size: NA; CDR3 DNA: TGTGCCAGCAGCTTGTCCTTCGGACAGGGATATTCCGAGCAGTACTTC; CDR3 protein: CASSLSFGQGYSEQYF
CDR3 length: 14; J gene: TRBJ1-6; V gene: TRBV3-1/TRBV3-2; D gene: TRBD1; clone size: NA; CDR3 DNA: TGTGCCAGCAGCCAACCCGGGACAGTCCAGACCCTCCACTTT; CDR3 protein: CASSQPGTVQTLHF
CDR3 length: 14; J gene: TRBJ2-7; V gene: TRBV6-5; D gene: NA; clone size: once; CDR3 DNA: TGTGCCAGCAGTTACTCGGGGGCCGCCTACGAGCAGTACTTC; CDR3 protein: CASSYSGAAYEQYF
CDR3 length: 16; J gene: TRBJ2-7; V gene: TRBV6-5; D gene: NA; clone size: NA; CDR3 DNA: TGTGCCAGCAGTTACTCCCTCGCGGAGCCCCCCTACGAGCAGTACTTC; CDR3 protein: CASSYSLAEPPYEQYF
CDR3 length: 15; J gene: TRBJ1-1; V gene: TRBV18; D gene: NA; clone size: NA; CDR3 DNA: TGTGCCAGCTCACCACCGAGGGGGATAGGAGCTGAAGCTTTCTTT; CDR3 protein: CASSPPRGIGAEAFF
CDR3 length: 13; J gene: TRBJ1-3; V gene: TRBV7-9; D gene: NA; clone size: NA; CDR3 DNA: TGTGCCAACACATGGGGGGAAGGAAACACCATATATTTT; CDR3 protein: CANTWGEGNTIYF
CDR3 length: 20; J gene: TRBJ1-2; V gene: TRBV4-2; D gene: TRBD1; clone size: once; CDR3 DNA: TGTGCCAGCACCTCAAGGTTAGGGTGGGGCCGGGACAGGTTGTTCTATGGCTACACCTTC; CDR3 protein: CASTSRLGWGRDRLFYGYTF
CDR3 length: 17; J gene: TRBJ1-4; V gene: TRBV4-1; D gene: NA; clone size: once; CDR3 DNA: TGCGCCAGCAGCCAGGAGGTGAGAGGGCCGGAGGGTGAAAAACTGTTTTTT; CDR3 protein: CASSQEVRGPEGEKLFF
CDR3 length: 15; J gene: TRBJ1-1; V gene: TRBV14; D gene: TRBD1; clone size: few; CDR3 DNA: TGTGCCAGCAGCCCGACAGGGGGGGTGAACACTGAAGCTTTCTTT; CDR3 protein: CASSPTGGVNTEAFF
CDR3 length: 12; J gene: TRBJ2-7; V gene: TRBV10-3; D gene: TRBD2; clone size: NA; CDR3 DNA: TGTGCCATCTCGGGGGGCTCCTACGAGCAGTACTTC; CDR3 protein: CAISGGSYEQYF
CDR3 length: 14; J gene: TRBJ1-4; V gene: TRBV28; D gene: TRBD1; clone size: NA; CDR3 DNA: TGTGCCAGCAGCCCTGACAGGGATGGTGAAAAACTGTTTTTT; CDR3 protein: CASSPDRDGEKLFF
CDR3 length: 14; J gene: TRBJ2-2; V gene: TRBV4-1; D gene: NA; clone size: NA; CDR3 DNA: TGCGCCAGCAGCCGAGCATCAGGGGCCGGGGAGCTGTTTTTT; CDR3 protein: CASSRASGAGELFF
CDR3 length: 16; J gene: TRBJ1-4; V gene: TRBV27; D gene: NA; clone size: NA; CDR3 DNA: TGTGCCAGCACAGGCAGTACCATTGCAACTAATGAAAAACTGTTTTTT; CDR3 protein: CASTGSTIATNEKLFF
CDR3 length: 14; J gene: TRBJ2-4; V gene: TRBV15; D gene: NA; clone size: NA; CDR3 DNA: TGTGCCACCAGCGGGAACGGAGGGCCTCTTGCTCAGTACTTC; CDR3 protein: CATSGNGGPLAQYF
CDR3 length: 14; J gene: TRBJ2-1; V gene: TRBV10-1; D gene: TRBD2; clone size: NA; CDR3 DNA: TGCGCCCCCAGTCGTGAGCGGGAGCAGGATGAGCAGTTCTTC; CDR3 protein: CAPSREREQDEQFF
CDR3 length: 17; J gene: TRBJ2-5; V gene: TRBV2; D gene: TRBD2; clone size: NA; CDR3 DNA: TGTGCCAGCAGTGAGGGTTTAGCGGGGGCCCGTCAAGAGACCCAGTACTTC; CDR3 protein: CASSEGLAGARQETQYF
CDR3 length: 14; J gene: TRBJ1-3; V gene: TRBV10-3; D gene: TRBD1; clone size: NA; CDR3 DNA: TGTGCCATCAGCGGGACAGGGGCTGGAAACACCATATATTTT; CDR3 protein: CAISGTGAGNTIYF
CDR3 length: 15; J gene: TRBJ2-3; V gene: TRBV28; D gene: NA; clone size: NA; CDR3 DNA: TGTGCCAGCAGTCCCCCACGAGGCGGGACAGATACGCAGTATTTT; CDR3 protein: CASSPPRGGTDTQYF
CDR3 length: 16; J gene: TRBJ1-4; V gene: TRBV11-2; D gene: NA; clone size: NA; CDR3 DNA: TGTGCCAGCAGCCCTGGACAGCGTGGAACTAATGAAAAACTGTTTTTT; CDR3 protein: CASSPGQRGTNEKLFF
CDR3 length: 16; J gene: TRBJ1-4; V gene: TRBV27; D gene: NA; clone size: NA; CDR3 DNA: TGTGCCAGCAGATCAATCAGGGGTTGGGGTAATGAAAAACTGTTTTTT; CDR3 protein: CASRSIRGWGNEKLFF
CDR3 length: 17; J gene: TRBJ2-7; V gene: TRBV6-6; D gene: TRBD2; clone size: NA; CDR3 DNA: TGTGCCAGCAGTCGACCGGGACTAGCGGGTAGACTCAACGAGCAGTACTTC; CDR3 protein: CASSRPGLAGRLNEQYF